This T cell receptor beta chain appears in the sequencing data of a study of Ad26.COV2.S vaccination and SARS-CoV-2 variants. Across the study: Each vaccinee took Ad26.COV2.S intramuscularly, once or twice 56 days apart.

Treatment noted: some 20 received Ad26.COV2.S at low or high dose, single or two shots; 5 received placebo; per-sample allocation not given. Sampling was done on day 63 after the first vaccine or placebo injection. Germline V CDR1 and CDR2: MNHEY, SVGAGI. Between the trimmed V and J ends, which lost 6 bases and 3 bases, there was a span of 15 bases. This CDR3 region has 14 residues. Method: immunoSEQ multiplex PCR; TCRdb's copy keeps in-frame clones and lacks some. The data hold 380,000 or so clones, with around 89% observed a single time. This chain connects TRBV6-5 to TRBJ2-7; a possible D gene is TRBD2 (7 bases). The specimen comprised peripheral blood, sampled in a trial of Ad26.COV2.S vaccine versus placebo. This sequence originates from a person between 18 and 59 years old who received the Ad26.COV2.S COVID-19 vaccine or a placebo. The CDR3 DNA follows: TGTGCCAGCAGGGGGGGGGACACCTTCTACGAGCAGTACTTC. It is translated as CASRGGDTFYEQYF.